A single sample gave rise to the 18 T cell receptor beta chains below, sequenced in a study of T-cell memory formation after mild COVID-19. One entry per CDR3 protein, called by TCRdb with MiXCR from the 5' RACE reads. The repertoire holds 280,000 or so distinct CDR3 sequences, with approximately 7.6% as singletons. Material: PBMCs or a T cell subset sorted from them (not recorded which). The origin of the receptors is a man aged 18 to 30 who had mild COVID-19 (a few samples of this study predate the infection). Cell type and time point are not known.

The rearrangement links TRBV20-1 to TRBJ1-1, with D perhaps matching TRBD1 (6 bases). The CDR3 consists of 15 residues. Trimming cost V 6 bases and J 1 base, with 18 bases left between them. The germline V gene has CDR1 DFQATT and CDR2 SNEGSKA (reference sequence). The CDR3 protein is CSARGVVGRNTEAFF. In nucleotides, the CDR3 is TGCAGTGCGAGGGGGGTGGTGGGGCGGAACACTGAAGCTTTCTTT.

The chain joins TRBV24-1 to TRBJ1-2, with D uncertain. The CDR3 runs to 12 residues. Germline V CDR1 and CDR2: KGHDR, SFDVKD. Trimming took off 5 bases at V and 8 bases at J, with 11 bases between the two ends. The chain's CDR3 is CATSGGGLGYTF. The CDR3 nucleotides read TGTGCCACCAGTGGCGGAGGTTTGGGCTACACCTTC.

The sample holds many counts of this clonotype. This rearrangement joins TRBV7-2 to TRBJ2-1, with a weak D call TRBD1 (7 bases). The CDR3 has 14 residues. Germline loops: CDR1 SGHTA, CDR2 FQGNSA. V lost 6 bases, J lost 7 bases, and 16 bases lay in between. CDR3 loop: CASRSGAGGNEQFF. CDR3 DNA: TGTGCCAGCAGGTCCGGAGCAGGGGGGAATGAGCAGTTCTTC.

In this sample, this clonotype turned up a few times. The chain has TRBV27 and TRBJ1-2; 8 positions match TRBD1. The trim removed 8 bases at V and 8 bases at J, leaving 10 bases unmatched. The CDR3 totals 13 residues. Germline V gives CDR1 MNHEY, CDR2 SMNVEV (reference sequence). This chain's CDR3 is CASGQGAPVGYTF. CDR3 nucleotide sequence: TGTGCCAGCGGTCAGGGGGCGCCGGTCGGCTACACCTTC.

This clonotype was recorded a few times. The chain combines TRBV4-1 with TRBJ2-5; D gene unclear. V was trimmed by 1 base and J by 5 bases, leaving 8 bases between them. The CDR3 length is 13 residues. CDR1 MGHRA and CDR2 YSYEKL come from the germline V gene. The CDR3 bases are TGCGCCAGCAGCCAAGTTCGTCCGGAGACCCAGTACTTC. Residues: CASSQVRPETQYF.

The genes are TRBV12-3 or TRBV12-4 and TRBJ2-5; D unclear. V was cut by 1 base and J by 5 bases, with 8 bases left in between. The CDR3 contains 13 residues. CDR3 region: CASSLGASETQYF. CDR3 DNA: TGTGCCAGCAGTTTAGGGGCGTCGGAGACCCAGTACTTC.

The rearrangement uses TRBV5-1 and TRBJ2-3, with D possibly TRBD2 on 5 matching bases. Germline V gene lookup returns CDR1 SGHRS and CDR2 YFSETQ. V shed 3 bases and J shed 1 base, with 15 bases lying between them. CDR3 length: 16 residues. The CDR3 coding sequence is TGCGCCAGCAGCTCCATGACTAAGAGAGGCACAGATACGCAGTATTTT. Protein sequence: CASSSMTKRGTDTQYF.

This clonotype was counted ten times or more. The V gene is TRBV20-1, the J gene TRBJ1-5; TRBD1 matches 7 bases. The CDR3 loop spans 15 amino acids. Germline CDR1 and CDR2: DFQATT and SNEGSKA (reference sequence). The J segment lost 6 bases and the V segment lost 3 bases, leaving 11 bases of the junction unmatched. CDR3 nucleotides: TGCAGTGCTAGTAAGAACAGGGGATTTAGTCAGCCCCAGCATTTT. As protein: CSASKNRGFSQPQHF.

This clonotype has ten or more counts. This chain connects TRBV5-1 to TRBJ2-2, with D perhaps given as TRBD1 or TRBD2 (5 bases each). CDR1 and CDR2 from the germline V gene are SGHRS and YFSETQ. CDR3 size: 14 residues. The V end lost 1 base, the J end lost 6 bases, and 10 bases lay between the germline ends. The CDR3: CASSLRDEAGELFF. The CDR3 region has the DNA TGCGCCAGCAGCTTGCGGGACGAGGCCGGGGAGCTGTTTTTT.

CDR3 DNA: TGTGCCAGCAGCGGCGCACCTGGGGCCAACGTCCTGACTTTC. Its translation: CASSGAPGANVLTF. The rearrangement joins TRBV11-2 to TRBJ2-6, with D unresolved. Trimming pared 5 bases from V and 2 bases from J, leaving 7 bases between. Germline V gene lookup returns CDR1 SGHAT and CDR2 FQNNGV. CDR3 size: 14 residues.

Ten or more counts support this clonotype. The chain links TRBV28 to TRBJ1-1; a possible D gene is TRBD1 (6 bases). The V end was cut by 4 bases, the J end by 5 bases, with 17 bases between. CDR3 length equals 15 residues. Germline CDR1 MDHEN, CDR2 SYDVKM. CDR3 amino acids: CASSSPGQGWTEAFF. The CDR3 DNA reads TGTGCCAGCAGTTCCCCGGGACAAGGGTGGACTGAAGCTTTCTTT.

This clonotype was seen only a few times. This rearrangement joins TRBV15 to TRBJ1-6; D not certain. CDR3 length: 13 amino acids. CDR1 and CDR2 (germline): LNHNV, YYDKDF (reference sequence). The V gene lost 6 bases and the J gene lost 7 bases, with 10 bases spanning the gap. The CDR3 reads CATRGRSNSPLHF. In DNA form, the CDR3 reads TGTGCCACCAGAGGACGGAGCAATTCACCCCTCCACTTT.

The sample holds a few counts of this clonotype. CDR3 amino acids: CASSYDRGGPNTEAFF. CDR3 nucleotides: TGTGCCAGCAGTTACGATAGGGGAGGACCGAACACTGAAGCTTTCTTT. The chain links TRBV12-3 or TRBV12-4 to TRBJ1-1; a possible D gene is TRBD1 (5 bases). CDR3 size: 16 residues. Trimming pared 4 bases from V and 1 base from J, leaving 16 bases between.

There are a few counts of this clonotype. The chain is built from TRBV7-2 and TRBJ1-2, with D perhaps matching TRBD1 (5 bases). The germline V and J ends were trimmed by 1 base and 8 bases, with 11 bases remaining between them. The CDR3 consists of 13 residues. The V gene's germline CDR1 is SGHTA and CDR2 FQGNSA. The CDR3 is CASSLEPGRGYTF. CDR3 sequence (DNA): TGTGCCAGCAGCTTAGAACCAGGGCGAGGCTACACCTTC.

This chain uses TRBV4-3 with TRBJ1-2; D gene uncertain. The ends were cut back, 4 bases at V and 4 bases at J, with 19 bases in the middle. CDR1 and CDR2 (germline): LGHNA, YSLEER. CDR3 length: 16 residues. The CDR3 coding sequence is TGCGCCAGCAGCCCGGGCGGGCGCGCACTCTCCTATGGCTACACCTTC. Translation: CASSPGGRALSYGYTF.

The rearrangement joins TRBV19 to TRBJ1-5; D ambiguous. V was cut by 5 bases and J by 0 bases, with 11 bases left in between. Germline V CDR1 and CDR2: LNHDA, SQIVND (reference sequence). The CDR3 runs to 15 residues. The CDR3 spells CASSWSDYSNQPQHF. As DNA, the CDR3 is TGTGCCAGTAGTTGGTCGGACTATAGCAATCAGCCCCAGCATTTT.

This clonotype was detected a few times. J is TRBJ1-2 and V is TRBV20-1; a weak D match, TRBD1 (6 bases). Looked up from germline, CDR1 is DFQATT and CDR2 is SNEGSKA (reference sequence). V was cut by 0 bases and J by 4 bases, with 12 bases left in between. The CDR3 spans 14 residues. CDR3 residues: CSARDDGGSYGYTF. The CDR3 DNA reads TGCAGTGCTAGAGATGACGGGGGCAGCTATGGCTACACCTTC.

The V and J genes are TRBV5-5 and TRBJ2-7, with 8 bases identical to TRBD2. Germline-derived CDR1 and CDR2 are SGHKS and YYEKEE (reference sequence). The CDR3 has 14 residues. After removal of 4 bases from V and 6 bases from J, the junction contained 9 bases not matched to a gene. CDR3: CASSLLTGGGEQYF. CDR3 nucleotide sequence: TGTGCCAGCAGCCTCCTTACCGGGGGGGGCGAGCAGTACTTC.